This T cell receptor beta chain came from a study of T cells in Graves' hyperthyroidism and ophthalmopathy. Template material for amplifying TCR beta CDR3 regions consisted of RNA transcripts. The HTBI set primed first-round TCR CDR3 RT-PCR. One entry per CDR3 protein, called by TCRdb with MiXCR from the multiplex PCR reads. The sample consists of 300,000 to 400,000 distinct CDR3 sequences, around 13% of them appearing once. Trimming stripped 3 bases from V and 1 base from J, with 6 bases between. CDR1 SEHNR and CDR2 FQNEAQ come from the germline V gene (reference sequence). This CDR3 is 14 amino acids long. This clonotype was counted between two and nine times. The antigen is not known. Study outcomes and limitations: A 13 V-J signature model discriminated ophthalmopathy versus stable hyperthyroidism.

PBMCs were sourced from more than 9 ml fresh peripheral blood. The chain carries TRBV7-9 and TRBJ2-2; D call uncertain. The source material was blood. The sequence derives from a woman aged 30 to 39 with Graves' ophthalmopathy. CDR3 region: CASSFEWNTGELFF. CDR3 nucleotides: TGTGCCAGCAGCTTCGAGTGGAACACCGGGGAGCTGTTTTTT. The variable domain in full, completed from reference TRBV7-9 and TRBJ2-2, reads DTGVSQNPRHKITKRGQNVTFRCDPISEHNRLYWYRQTLGQGPEFLTYFQNEAQLEKSRLLSDRFSAERPKGSFSTLEIQRTEQGDSAMYLCASSFEWNTGELFFGEGSRLTVL.